Sequencing of this TCR beta chain was carried out in a study of cytomegalovirus exposure and HLA in healthy donors. Study-wide points: A later analysis associated 15,000 or so TCR beta sequences with HLA alleles at a 0.05 false discovery rate. The classifier, whose performance was assessed in both the original and validation cohorts, reportedly diagnosed cytomegalovirus status with high specificity and sensitivity.

About this clone: The antigen remains unidentified.

Germline V gene lookup returns CDR1 ENHRY and CDR2 SYGVKD. V dropped 3 bases and J dropped 7 bases, with 16 bases sitting between them. This CDR3 comprises 15 residues. PCR used 60 Vbeta primers and 13 Jbeta primers. The method was immunoSEQ multiplex PCR; TCRdb's version includes in-frame clones alone and lacks a portion of them. The sample gives 150,000 or so clones, 75% to 90% of which show up once; over 1.5% is in the top ten. Sequenced input: PBMCs. This receptor was taken from a woman aged 18-30 years in good health and CMV-seronegative. The gene calls are TRBV10-3 and TRBJ1-5, with a possible D match to TRBD1 (5 bases). Written as DNA, the CDR3 is TGTGCCATCAGTGATTCCGGGACTTCGGACCAGCCCCAGCATTTT. Amino acid sequence: CAISDSGTSDQPQHF.